These 10 T cell receptor beta chains were sequenced from one sample in a study of technical replicates of blood from several donors. Sequencing was performed with immunoSEQ multiplex PCR; in TCRdb, only in-frame clones are kept and a portion is missing. Of more than 75,000 clones listed, 80% to 90% were seen once; the top ten hold approximately 4.6%. Sequenced input: PBMCs. Receptor source: a human donor in good health. Some clones in this sample may be carry-over from other donors' samples.

This chain joins TRBV6-1 and TRBJ2-7; 9 bases match TRBD2. Unmatched junction bases numbered 7, after V lost 5 bases and J lost 5 bases. The CDR3 length is 14 residues. Germline V lookup: CDR1 MNHNS, CDR2 SASEGT. Here the CDR3 reads CASSNLAGAHEQYF. CDR3 sequence (DNA): TGTGCCAGCAGTAACTTAGCGGGAGCCCACGAGCAGTACTTC.

V usage is TRBV5-3 and J usage is TRBJ2-6; 10 nucleotides align to TRBD2. TRBV5-3 is given ORF status, its function remaining uncertain. With V trimmed by 3 bases and J by 1 base, 7 bases remained unmatched. The CDR3 covers 18 residues. CDR3 amino acids: CARSSGLAGESGANVLTF. The CDR3 nucleotides are TGTGCCAGAAGCTCGGGGCTAGCGGGAGAGTCTGGGGCCAACGTCCTGACTTTC.

The chain uses TRBV15 and TRBJ1-5; D gene ambiguous. This CDR3 has 13 residues. Germline V gene sequence: CDR1 LNHNV, CDR2 YYDKDF (reference sequence). Deletions cut 0 bases from V and 7 bases from J, with 7 bases between. DNA of the CDR3: TGTGCCACCAGCAGAGATCTCGTCCAGCCCCAGCATTTT. Translating it yields CATSRDLVQPQHF.

This chain's CDR3 is CASSQGSGETQGEQYF. CDR3 nucleotides: TGCGCCAGCAGCCAAGGGTCGGGAGAAACCCAGGGCGAGCAGTACTTC. The rearrangement joins TRBV5-1 to TRBJ2-7, with a tentative D call TRBD2 (6 bases). Germline CDR1 SGHRS, CDR2 YFSETQ. This CDR3 comprises 16 residues. Trimming stripped 4 bases from V and 6 bases from J, with 23 bases between.

As DNA, the CDR3 is TGTGCCAGCAGCTTACCCGGGACACCCAGGGCCTTGGCGCAGTATTTT. Translating it yields CASSLPGTPRALAQYF. The rearrangement links TRBV5-6 to TRBJ2-3; possible D gene TRBD1, 6 bases. V dropped 2 bases and J dropped 10 bases, with 23 bases sitting between them. The germline gives CDR1 SGHDT, CDR2 YYEEEE. The CDR3 loop spans 16 amino acids.

J is TRBJ1-6 and V is TRBV2, with 7 nucleotides matching TRBD1. V gave up 7 bases and J gave up 4 bases; unmatched junction bases: 7. The CDR3 spans 15 residues. Germline V gene sequence: CDR1 SNHLY, CDR2 FYNNEI. The CDR3 loop is CASTPTQGYNSPLHF. CDR3 DNA: TGTGCCAGCACACCTACACAGGGGTATAATTCACCCCTCCACTTT.

V gene TRBV4-3 combines with J gene TRBJ1-2, with D maybe TRBD1 (5 bases). The CDR3 is 17 residues long. Trimming stripped 6 bases from V and 1 base from J, with 21 bases between. Germline V gene sequence: CDR1 LGHNA, CDR2 YSLEER. CDR3 in amino acids: CASSPSHRSAYNYGYTF. CDR3 coding DNA: TGCGCCAGCAGTCCAAGTCACAGGAGCGCCTATAACTATGGCTACACCTTC.

The chain is built from TRBV6-5 and TRBJ2-3; D is perhaps TRBD2 (5 bases). Trimming took off 0 bases at V and 6 bases at J, with 7 bases between the two ends. The CDR3 has 13 residues. Germline lookup yields CDR1 MNHEY and CDR2 SVGAGI. The CDR3 DNA sequence: TGTGCCAGCAGTTACTCCCAGCGGGATACGCAGTATTTT. Protein: CASSYSQRDTQYF.

The rearrangement uses TRBV9 and TRBJ2-3; D remains unclear. Germline CDR1 reads SGDLS; CDR2 reads YYNGEE. V lost 1 base and J lost 4, with 10 bases in between. The CDR3 has 14 residues. CDR3 DNA: TGTGCCAGCAGCGTACAGATTTTCGCAGATACGCAGTATTTT. Its protein is CASSVQIFADTQYF.

This rearrangement joins TRBV25-1 to TRBJ1-1, with TRBD1 as a possible D gene (6 bases). CDR1 is MGHDK and CDR2 is SYGVNS in the germline V gene. The CDR3 is 15 amino acids. V dropped 4 bases and J dropped 1 base, with 13 bases sitting between them. CDR3: CASSGNRVGNTEAFF. In DNA form, the CDR3 reads TGTGCCAGCAGTGGAAACAGGGTAGGGAACACTGAAGCTTTCTTT.